These 5 T cell receptor beta chains were all obtained from the same sample, sequenced in a study of T cell changes during pregnancy in multiple sclerosis. Assay used: immunoSEQ multiplex PCR; TCRdb lists only in-frame clones, some missing. The profile shows around 40,000 clones, 90% of them singletons. Here the sequenced sample was CD4+ T cells from peripheral blood mononuclear cells, taken in the second trimester of pregnancy. The source is a female donor with multiple sclerosis, enrolled in a pregnancy study.

V usage is TRBV19 and J usage is TRBJ1-5; D is undetermined. This CDR3 spans 14 amino acids. Germline V gene data show CDR1 as LNHDA and CDR2 as SQIVND (reference sequence). Trimming took off 5 bases at V and 0 bases at J, with 8 bases between the two ends. The CDR3 DNA is TGTGCCAGTAGTCCCCCAGATAGCAATCAGCCCCAGCATTTT. Translation: CASSPPDSNQPQHF.

A few counts support this clone. This sample also contains other DNA sequences that code for the same CDR3. The rearrangement links TRBV6-5 to TRBJ1-2, with a weak D call TRBD1 (5 bases). The CDR3 spans 13 residues. Germline V CDR1 and CDR2: MNHEY, SVGAGI. Trimming took off 2 bases at V and 2 bases at J, with 6 bases between the two ends. DNA of the CDR3: TGTGCCAGCAGTTACGACAGAAACTATGGCTACACCTTC. Protein product: CASSYDRNYGYTF.

This chain links TRBV10-3 with TRBJ1-2; 12 nucleotides align to TRBD1. V dropped 3 bases and J dropped 6; count of bases not matched to a gene: 14. The CDR3 is 18 amino acids. The germline V gene encodes CDR1 ENHRY and CDR2 SYGVKD. CDR3 nucleotide sequence: TGTGCCATCAGTGACCTCTTGGGACAGGGGGCTATCGGCAATGGCTACACCTTC. Amino acid sequence: CAISDLLGQGAIGNGYTF.

V and J are TRBV5-5 and TRBJ1-3, with D possibly being TRBD1 (6 bases). In germline, CDR1 is SGHKS, CDR2 YYEKEE (reference sequence). The V gene lost 1 base and the J gene lost 0 bases, with 8 bases spanning the gap. This CDR3 is 15 amino acids long. The CDR3 here is CASSLTGTSGNTIYF. The CDR3 coding sequence is TGTGCCAGCAGCTTGACAGGGACCTCTGGAAACACCATATATTTT.

The chain recombines TRBV7-2 with TRBJ2-5; 7 bases are a match to TRBD2. The length of the CDR3 is 15 residues. CDR1 SGHTA and CDR2 FQGNSA come from the germline V gene. The junction had 8 bases not matched to a gene; V was cut back by 5 bases and J by 2 bases. Written as DNA, the CDR3 is TGTGCCAGCAGCCGGGAGGTGGGGAGACAAGAGACCCAGTACTTC. Its protein product is CASSREVGRQETQYF.